The 21 T cell receptor beta chains below all came from one sample that was sequenced in a study of shared clonotypes between healthy human individuals. Assay used: immunoSEQ multiplex PCR; TCRdb lists only in-frame clones, some missing. Among about 450,000 clones listed, 79% were seen once. Material: PBMCs. The source is a woman aged 40 to 49 in good health. Some clones in this sample may be carry-over from other donors' samples.

The chain joins TRBV28 to TRBJ2-3, with D hard to call. The V end lost 5 bases, the J end lost 0 bases, and 24 bases lay between the germline ends. Germline V gene lookup returns CDR1 MDHEN and CDR2 SYDVKM. This CDR3 has 19 residues. CDR3 region: CASSRYLASPLGSTDTQYF. CDR3 nucleotides: TGTGCCAGCAGTCGTTACTTAGCTTCTCCGCTAGGAAGCACAGATACGCAGTATTTT.

The chain couples TRBV5-4 to TRBJ1-1; 8 bases line up with TRBD1. The CDR3 length is 13 residues. With V trimmed by 3 bases and J by 5 bases, 3 bases remained unmatched. Germline V gene sequence: CDR1 SGHNT, CDR2 YYREEE (reference sequence). The CDR3 sequence is CASSWDRNTEAFF. The CDR3 nucleotides read TGTGCCAGCAGCTGGGACAGGAATACTGAAGCTTTCTTT.

The CDR3 DNA reads TGTGCCAGCAGTTCCCTGAGCAATCAGCCCCAGCATTTT. The encoded protein is CASSSLSNQPQHF. This chain connects TRBV27 to TRBJ1-5, with no clear D. Germline CDR1 is MNHEY and CDR2 is SMNVEV (reference sequence). With 4 bases removed from V and 1 base from J, the gap between germline ends came to 5 bases. This CDR3 has 13 residues.

CDR3 coding DNA: TGTGCCAGCAGTTTATCGCCAGGGAGCTATGGCTACACCTTC. Protein sequence: CASSLSPGSYGYTF. The gene calls are TRBV27 and TRBJ1-2; perhaps TRBD1 as D (5 bases). The germline CDR1 and CDR2 sequences are MNHEY and SMNVEV (reference sequence). Trimming took off 0 bases at V and 4 bases at J, with 9 bases between the two ends. CDR3 size: 14 residues.

The chain joins TRBV28 to TRBJ2-1; possibly TRBD1 for D (6 bases). Trimming cost V 5 bases and J 4 bases, with 24 bases left between them. Germline V gene sequence: CDR1 MDHEN, CDR2 SYDVKM. CDR3 size: 18 residues. This CDR3 is CASSVAQHRASGYNEQFF. CDR3 DNA sequence: TGTGCCAGCAGTGTGGCTCAACACAGGGCCTCAGGATACAATGAGCAGTTCTTC. Full variable domain (remainder filled in from reference TRBV28 and TRBJ2-1): DVKVTQSSRYLVKRTGEKVFLECVQDMDHENMFWYRQDPGLGLRLIYFSYDVKMKEKGDIPEGYSVSREKKERFSLILESASTNQTSMYLCASSVAQHRASGYNEQFFGPGTRLTVL.

The chain is built from TRBV10-1 and TRBJ2-1; 8 bases are a match to TRBD2. The CDR3 sequence is 16 residues long. Germline V CDR1 and CDR2: WNHNN, SYGVQD (reference sequence). J was trimmed by 6 bases and V by 3 bases; bases with no gene match: 10. The chain's CDR3 is CASSDPSGRTPNEQFF. The CDR3 region has the DNA TGCGCCAGCAGTGACCCAAGCGGGAGAACCCCCAATGAGCAGTTCTTC.

This clone has only a few counts. The V gene is TRBV5-1, the J gene TRBJ2-3; D perhaps matches TRBD1 (6 bases). V gave up 0 bases and J gave up 4 bases, with 12 bases separating them. The CDR3 is 15 amino acids. Germline lookup yields CDR1 SGHRS and CDR2 YFSETQ. Here the CDR3 reads CASSLAGVDPDTQYF. CDR3 bases: TGCGCCAGCAGCTTGGCAGGGGTAGACCCAGATACGCAGTATTTT.

J is TRBJ2-7 and V is TRBV30, with D possibly being TRBD1 (5 bases). The CDR3 contains 14 residues. V lost 3 bases to trimming and J lost 6 bases, with 18 bases between them. The germline V gene encodes CDR1 GTSNPN and CDR2 SVGIG (reference sequence). The CDR3 bases are TGTGCCTGGAGGGGGCGACAGACGAGTCGCGAGCAGTACTTC. This translates into CAWRGRQTSREQYF.

This clone was observed a single time. V gene TRBV27 combines with J gene TRBJ1-5, with 9 positions matching TRBD1. The CDR3 consists of 16 residues. Germline CDR1 is MNHEY and CDR2 is SMNVEV (reference sequence). With V trimmed by 6 bases and J by 4 bases, 10 bases remained unmatched. CDR3 sequence (DNA): TGTGCCAGCAGGATTACAGGGGGCGCTGGGAATCAGCCCCAGCATTTT. Translating it yields CASRITGGAGNQPQHF.

The CDR3 bases are TGTGCCAGCAGCGGGGGCCTCTATGGCTACACCTTC. Encoded protein: CASSGGLYGYTF. The J gene is TRBJ1-2, the V gene TRBV2, with D maybe TRBD1 (6 bases). The germline V gene encodes CDR1 SNHLY and CDR2 FYNNEI. CDR3 length equals 12 residues. V was shortened by 6 bases and J by 4 bases, with 9 bases between the two germline ends.

The chain uses TRBV21-1 and TRBJ1-5; TRBD1 is taken as the D call from the table, unchecked against the DNA. TRBV21-1 is a pseudogene. The CDR3 sequence is 23 residues long. CDR3 residues: CASSNPPPRGAGTGVNSNQPQHF. In nucleotides, the CDR3 is TGTGCCAGCAGCAACCCCCCTCCCCGGGGGGCCGGGACAGGCGTTAATAGCAATCAGCCCCAGCATTTT.

The CDR3 DNA sequence: TGTGCCAGCAGACGGGACCCGAACTCTGGGGCCAACGTCCTGACTTTC. Residues: CASRRDPNSGANVLTF. The chain is built from TRBV7-2 and TRBJ2-6, with D perhaps assigned TRBD1 or TRBD2 (5 bases each). Germline values: CDR1 SGHTA, CDR2 FQGNSA. Trimming cost V 6 bases and J 0 bases, with 12 bases left between them. This CDR3 comprises 16 residues.

The CDR3 protein is CASSEQPGLAGVYTDTQYF. CDR3 nucleotide sequence: TGTGCCAGCAGTGAACAACCGGGACTAGCGGGAGTTTACACAGATACGCAGTATTTT. The chain combines TRBV6-1 with TRBJ2-3; 14 positions agree with TRBD2. V gave up 2 bases and J gave up 2 bases; unmatched junction bases: 9. The CDR3 loop spans 19 amino acids. CDR1 is MNHNS, CDR2 SASEGT, per germline.

The chain joins TRBV7-3 to TRBJ2-3; D ambiguous. V dropped 5 bases and J dropped 3 bases, with 18 bases sitting between them. Germline CDR1 reads SGHTA; CDR2 reads FQGTGA. The CDR3 covers 16 residues. DNA for the CDR3: TGTGCCAGCAGCGTTTCCGGCCCCTCAGGTACAGATACGCAGTATTTT. Translation: CASSVSGPSGTDTQYF. The complete variable domain, with remaining parts taken from reference TRBV7-3 and TRBJ2-3, reads GAGVSQTPSNKVTEKGKYVELRCDPISGHTALYWYRQSLGQGPEFLIYFQGTGAADDSGLPNDRFFAVRPEGSVSTLKIQRTERGDSAVYLCASSVSGPSGTDTQYFGPGTRLTVL.

The V and J genes are TRBV18 and TRBJ2-1; D is unclear. In germline, CDR1 is KGHSH, CDR2 LQKENI. The CDR3 spans 14 residues. The V end was cut by 6 bases, the J end by 7 bases, with 16 bases between. In DNA, the CDR3 is TGTGCCAGCTCCCCCCCCGCCGACAAGAATGAGCAGTTCTTC. This gives the protein CASSPPADKNEQFF.

The chain recombines TRBV6-6 with TRBJ2-7; 12 bases are a match to TRBD2. The CDR3 runs 15 residues. J was trimmed by 2 bases and V by 5 bases; bases with no gene match: 4. Germline V gene lookup returns CDR1 MNHNY and CDR2 SVGAGI (reference sequence). CDR3 coding DNA: TGTGCCAGCAGTCTACTAGCGGGAGGTACCTACGAGCAGTACTTC. Protein sequence: CASSLLAGGTYEQYF.

A word on this clone: At one boundary the junction diverges from the germline segment, which might be a read error. The genes are TRBV7-7 and TRBJ2-5; D perhaps matches TRBD1 (6 bases). The CDR3 sequence is 14 residues long. Germline CDR1 SSHAT, CDR2 FNYEAQ (reference sequence). In DNA, the CDR3 is TGTGCTAGCAGCTCAGGGGTAGGGAGCGAGACCCAGTACTTC. This sequence encodes CASSSGVGSETQYF.

The chain links TRBV10-3 to TRBJ2-7; no reliable D call. The germline V gene encodes CDR1 ENHRY and CDR2 SYGVKD. With 4 bases removed from V and 6 bases from J, the gap between germline ends came to 7 bases. The CDR3 is 11 residues long. This CDR3 reads CAISAYSEQYF. Here the CDR3 DNA reads TGTGCCATCAGTGCCTACTCCGAGCAGTACTTC.

The chain links TRBV15 to TRBJ1-4, with TRBD1 as a possible D gene (5 bases). This CDR3 comprises 17 residues. Trimming stripped 0 bases from V and 0 bases from J, with 11 bases between. Germline-derived CDR1 and CDR2 are LNHNV and YYDKDF (reference sequence). CDR3 sequence (DNA): TGTGCCACCAGCAGAGATGACAGTGAGGCAACTAATGAAAAACTGTTTTTT. It specifies CATSRDDSEATNEKLFF.

The chain has TRBV9 and TRBJ1-1; D gene unclear. Germline CDR1 is SGDLS and CDR2 is YYNGEE. This CDR3 has 14 residues. The V end lost 1 base, the J end lost 1 base, and 8 bases lay between the germline ends. In DNA form, the CDR3 reads TGTGCCAGCAGCGTAACCCCAGAGAACACTGAAGCTTTCTTT. Translating it yields CASSVTPENTEAFF.

The chain links TRBV6-5 to TRBJ2-7; D possibly corresponds to TRBD1 (6 bases). The CDR3 loop spans 15 amino acids. The germline V gene has CDR1 MNHEY and CDR2 SVGAGI. Trimming cost V 5 bases and J 2 bases, with 16 bases left between them. The CDR3: CASSTETGSPYEQYF. As DNA, the CDR3 is TGTGCCAGCAGTACCGAAACAGGGTCCCCCTACGAGCAGTACTTC.